One sample yielded the 21 T cell receptor beta chains listed below, sequenced in a study of molecular identifiers for immune sequencing clone quantification. TCRdb reprocessed the PCR reads via MiXCR and lists one record per CDR3 protein. The sample lists approximately 90,000 distinct CDR3 sequences, over 20% occurring once. The sample comprised naive CD8+ T cells from blood, with Jurkat cell RNA spiked in. The subset: FACS-sorted CD8+CD4-CCR7+CD45RA+ naive T cells. The receptors stem from a human donor in good health. Some libraries in this study had Jurkat cell RNA spiked in.

This clonotype has at least ten counts. The chain couples TRBV28 to TRBJ1-1; D is uncertain. The CDR3 totals 12 residues. V was pared by 5 bases and J by 11 bases, with 15 bases between. The V gene's germline CDR1 is MDHEN and CDR2 SYDVKM. The CDR3 DNA is TGTGCCAGCAGTCTCCGGTCTGCGGGGGCTTTCTTT. It yields the protein CASSLRSAGAFF. The entire variable domain, with the rest obtained from reference TRBV28 and TRBJ1-1, is as follows: DVKVTQSSRYLVKRTGEKVFLECVQDMDHENMFWYRQDPGLGLRLIYFSYDVKMKEKGDIPEGYSVSREKKERFSLILESASTNQTSMYLCASSLRSAGAFFGQGTRLTVV.

This clonotype was seen at least ten times. This sequence joins TRBV18 and TRBJ2-3, with D perhaps being TRBD1 or TRBD2 (5 bases each). The germline V and J ends were trimmed by 3 bases and 7 bases, with 11 bases remaining between them. Germline-derived CDR1 and CDR2 are KGHSH and LQKENI. The length of the CDR3 is 13 residues. The CDR3 loop is CASSPTGTNTQYF. CDR3 DNA sequence: TGTGCCAGCTCACCTACCGGGACGAATACGCAGTATTTT.

This clonotype was observed many times. The chain combines TRBV27 with TRBJ1-2; D is possibly TRBD1 (6 bases). The CDR3 is 14 residues long. Deletions cut 5 bases from V and 7 bases from J, with 17 bases between. CDR1 is MNHEY and CDR2 is SMNVEV in the germline V gene (reference sequence). The CDR3 nucleotides read TGTGCCAGCAGTCCACAGGGACATATAATTGGCTACACCTTC. It yields the protein CASSPQGHIIGYTF.

This clonotype was seen ten or more times. The chain has TRBV28 and TRBJ2-2; 10 bases line up with TRBD2. From germline, CDR1 is MDHEN and CDR2 SYDVKM. The CDR3 extends over 14 amino acids. Trimming cost V 3 bases and J 5 bases; bases outside gene matches: 0. The CDR3 DNA sequence: TGTGCCAGCAGTTTGGGACTAGCGACCGGGGAGCTGTTTTTT. Translation: CASSLGLATGELFF.

This clonotype showed up many times. The chain joins TRBV7-9 to TRBJ2-3; either TRBD1 or TRBD2 may fit D (5 bases each). Germline V CDR1 and CDR2: SEHNR, FQNEAQ (reference sequence). This CDR3 region has 15 residues. Trimming removed 3 bases at V and 2 bases at J, with 12 bases between. The chain's CDR3 is CASSFFGATTDTQYF. In nucleotides, the CDR3 is TGTGCCAGCAGCTTTTTCGGGGCAACCACAGATACGCAGTATTTT.

Many counts were recorded for this clonotype. The gene calls are TRBV5-1 and TRBJ1-2, with 8 bases that match TRBD1. The CDR3 is 18 residues long. Germline loops: CDR1 SGHRS, CDR2 YFSETQ. With 1 base clipped from V and 4 bases from J, the junction kept 15 bases outside the gene matches. The CDR3 bases are TGCGCCAGCAGCTTGCAAGGGACAGGAAGCCCTGGGGGCTATGGCTACACCTTC. Translating gives CASSLQGTGSPGGYGYTF.

This clonotype was found many times. V usage is TRBV12-3 or TRBV12-4 and J usage is TRBJ2-7; TRBD1 is a possible D gene (5 bases). Trimming took 6 bases from V and 5 from J, leaving 20 bases between them. The CDR3 runs 15 residues. The CDR3 nucleotides are TGTGCCAGCAGCCTTAGAGACAGTCTGCTCGACGAGCAGTACTTC. Residues: CASSLRDSLLDEQYF.

This clonotype was seen ten or more times. The chain uses TRBV29-1 and TRBJ1-2; no reliable D call. V was clipped by 5 bases and J by 4 bases, with 8 bases between them. Looked up from germline, CDR1 is SQVTM and CDR2 is ANQGSEA. This CDR3 has 11 residues. CDR3 sequence reads: CSVLTTYGYTF. CDR3 coding DNA: TGCAGCGTTTTGACAACCTATGGCTACACCTTC. Using reference TRBV29-1 and TRBJ1-2 for the parts outside the CDR3, the full variable domain is SAVISQKPSRDICQRGTSLTIQCQVDSQVTMMFWYRQQPGQSLTLIATANQGSEATYESGFVIDKFPISRPNLTFSTLTVSNMSPEDSSIYLCSVLTTYGYTFGSGTRLTVV.

V is TRBV30 and J is TRBJ2-7; TRBD2 agrees at 12 bases. The ends lost 1 base at V and 1 base at J; junction bases unmatched: 8. This CDR3 has 17 amino acids. Germline lookup yields CDR1 GTSNPN and CDR2 SVGIG (reference sequence). The CDR3 nucleotides read TGTGCCTGGAGTGCCCAACCCACTAGCGGGGGGTCCTACGAGCAGTACTTC. The encoded protein is CAWSAQPTSGGSYEQYF. The whole variable domain, remainder taken from reference TRBV30 and TRBJ2-7, is SQTIHQWPATLVQPVGSPLSLECTVEGTSNPNLYWYRQAAGRGLQLLFYSVGIGQISSEVPQNLSASRPQDRQFILSSKKLLLSDSGFYLCAWSAQPTSGGSYEQYFGPGTRLTVT.

This clonotype has at least ten counts. The rearrangement uses TRBV6-1 and TRBJ1-4; TRBD1 is a possible D gene (5 bases). Per germline, CDR1 MNHNS and CDR2 SASEGT. Trimming pared 2 bases from V and 8 bases from J, leaving 12 bases between. The CDR3 length is 14 residues. The DNA for the CDR3 is TGTGCCAGCAGTGAATGGGGCTCGCCGGAAAAACTGTTTTTT. Protein: CASSEWGSPEKLFF.

With respect to this clonotype: An end of the junction differs from the germline gene, which may be a read error. The chain recombines TRBV10-3 with TRBJ2-7; D unresolved. This CDR3 is 12 amino acids long. Germline lookup yields CDR1 ENHRY and CDR2 SYGVKD. The CDR3 protein is CAISDRSYGQYF. CDR3 DNA: TGTGCCATCAGTGACAGGAGCTACGGGCAGTACTTC.

The chain uses TRBV4-3 and TRBJ1-1, with 7 bases matching TRBD1. After removal of 5 bases from V and 4 bases from J, the junction contained 4 bases not matched to a gene. Germline-derived CDR1 and CDR2 are LGHNA and YSLEER. There are 13 residues in the CDR3. The chain's CDR3 is CASSSNRGTEAFF. CDR3 sequence (DNA): TGCGCCAGCAGCTCCAACAGGGGCACTGAAGCTTTCTTT.

This clonotype has only a few counts. The chain links TRBV27 to TRBJ2-7; a weak D match, TRBD1 (6 bases). Trimming pared 6 bases from V and 0 bases from J, leaving 9 bases between. CDR1 is MNHEY, CDR2 SMNVEV, per germline (reference sequence). The CDR3 has 13 amino acids. In nucleotides, the CDR3 is TGTGCCAGCAGCGCAGGGGTCTCCTACGAGCAGTACTTC. Amino acids: CASSAGVSYEQYF.

This chain connects TRBV19 to TRBJ1-1; D uncertain. Trimming left V 5 bases short and J 4 bases short, with 5 bases between. The CDR3 is made up of 11 amino acids. The germline gives CDR1 LNHDA, CDR2 SQIVND (reference sequence). CDR3 protein: CASSDSTEAFF. The DNA for the CDR3 is TGTGCCAGTAGTGATTCCACTGAAGCTTTCTTT.

This clonotype was counted many times. The genes are TRBV24-1 and TRBJ2-1; perhaps TRBD2 as D (7 bases). The germline CDR1 and CDR2 sequences are KGHDR and SFDVKD. This CDR3 has 17 residues. The ends were cut back, 4 bases at V and 8 bases at J, with 23 bases in the middle. The CDR3 loop is CATSESYASRGLDEQFF. CDR3 nucleotide sequence: TGTGCCACCAGTGAGTCATATGCGTCGCGGGGGCTGGATGAGCAGTTCTTC.

This clonotype occurred many times. The genes are TRBV4-3 and TRBJ2-3; D uncertain. Germline CDR1 and CDR2: LGHNA and YSLEER. The CDR3 runs to 14 residues. V lost 0 bases to trimming and J lost 10 bases, with 14 bases between them. The CDR3 is CASSQDLVADAQYF. For the CDR3, the DNA is TGCGCCAGCAGCCAAGATCTTGTAGCCGATGCGCAGTATTTT.

This clonotype was recorded many times. J is TRBJ1-5 and V is TRBV19; D gene uncertain. Germline loops: CDR1 LNHDA, CDR2 SQIVND (reference sequence). This CDR3 spans 14 amino acids. V was pared by 5 bases and J by 6 bases, with 14 bases between. The CDR3 loop is CASSSSTEGQPQHF. DNA of the CDR3: TGTGCCAGTAGTTCTTCGACGGAGGGTCAGCCCCAGCATTTT.

In its sample, this clonotype was seen many times. The chain has TRBV4-3 and TRBJ2-5; possibly TRBD2 for D (6 bases). CDR1 is LGHNA and CDR2 is YSLEER in the germline V gene. This CDR3 is built from 15 residues. V was cut by 0 bases and J by 3 bases, with 11 bases left in between. CDR3 DNA sequence: TGCGCCAGCAGCCAAGATCACGGGGGAGAAGAGACCCAGTACTTC. Translation: CASSQDHGGEETQYF.

This clonotype appeared many times. The chain joins TRBV6-2 or TRBV6-3 to TRBJ2-2, with unresolved D. Deletions cut 3 bases from V and 6 bases from J, with 11 bases between. There are 14 residues in the CDR3. In germline, CDR1 is MNHEY, CDR2 SVGEGT. In nucleotides, the CDR3 is TGTGCCAGCAGTTATTTGGGTTACGCCGGGGAGCTGTTTTTT. Protein sequence: CASSYLGYAGELFF.

In this sample, this clonotype turned up many times. The V and J genes are TRBV7-9 and TRBJ2-7, with 9 bases that match TRBD1. The length of the CDR3 is 16 residues. CDR1 and CDR2 from the germline V gene are SEHNR and FQNEAQ (reference sequence). V gave up 4 bases and J gave up 1 base; unmatched junction bases: 8. The CDR3 sequence: CASSSGWGQGSYEQYF. The CDR3 bases are TGTGCCAGCAGCTCAGGTTGGGGACAGGGATCCTACGAGCAGTACTTC.

This clonotype was picked up many times. The CDR3 region is CATQGVLMDTQYF. DNA of the CDR3: TGTGCCACCCAGGGAGTGTTAATGGATACGCAGTATTTT. This chain connects TRBV15 to TRBJ2-3; D tentatively reads TRBD1 or TRBD2 (5 bases each). Germline V gene sequence: CDR1 LNHNV, CDR2 YYDKDF (reference sequence). With 8 bases removed from V and 6 bases from J, the gap between germline ends came to 15 bases. The CDR3 is 13 amino acids.